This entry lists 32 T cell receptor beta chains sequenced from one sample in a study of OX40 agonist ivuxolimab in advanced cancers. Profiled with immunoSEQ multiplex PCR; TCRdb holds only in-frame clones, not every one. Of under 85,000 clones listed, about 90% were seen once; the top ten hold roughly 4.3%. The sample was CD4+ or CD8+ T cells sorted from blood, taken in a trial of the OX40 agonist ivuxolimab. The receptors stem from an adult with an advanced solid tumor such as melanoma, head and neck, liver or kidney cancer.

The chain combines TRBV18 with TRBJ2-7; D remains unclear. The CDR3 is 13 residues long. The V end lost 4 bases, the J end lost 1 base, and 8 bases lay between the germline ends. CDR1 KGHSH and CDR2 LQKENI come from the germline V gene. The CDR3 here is CASSHGSSYEQYF. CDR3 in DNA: TGTGCCAGCTCACATGGCAGTTCCTACGAGCAGTACTTC.

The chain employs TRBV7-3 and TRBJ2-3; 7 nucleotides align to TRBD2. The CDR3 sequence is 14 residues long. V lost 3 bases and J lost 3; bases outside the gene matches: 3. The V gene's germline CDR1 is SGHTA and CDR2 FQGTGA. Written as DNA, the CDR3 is TGTGCCAGCAGCTTCCGAGCGGGAACAGATACGCAGTATTTT. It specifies CASSFRAGTDTQYF.

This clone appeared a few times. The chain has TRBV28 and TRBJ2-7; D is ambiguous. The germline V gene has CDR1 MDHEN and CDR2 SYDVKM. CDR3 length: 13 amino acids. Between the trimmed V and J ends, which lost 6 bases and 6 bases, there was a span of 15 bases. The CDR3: CASRTGLLREQYF. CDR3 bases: TGTGCCAGCAGAACGGGCCTTTTACGCGAGCAGTACTTC.

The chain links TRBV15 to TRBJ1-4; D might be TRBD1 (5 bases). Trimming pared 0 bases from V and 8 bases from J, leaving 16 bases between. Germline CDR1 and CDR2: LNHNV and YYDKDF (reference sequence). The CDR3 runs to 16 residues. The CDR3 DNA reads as TGTGCCACCAGCAGAGATCGAGGCGGGGGAGGAGAAAAACTGTTTTTT. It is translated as CATSRDRGGGGEKLFF. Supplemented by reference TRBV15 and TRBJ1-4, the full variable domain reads DAMVIQNPRYQVTQFGKPVTLSCSQTLNHNVMYWYQQKSSQAPKLLFHYYDKDFNNEADTPDNFQSRRPNTSFCFLDIRSPGLGDTAMYLCATSRDRGGGGEKLFFGSGTQLSVL.

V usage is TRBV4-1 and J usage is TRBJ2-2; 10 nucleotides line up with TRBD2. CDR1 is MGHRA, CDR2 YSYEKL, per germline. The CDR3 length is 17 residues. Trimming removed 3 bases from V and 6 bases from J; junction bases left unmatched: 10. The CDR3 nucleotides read TGCGCCAGCAGCCACGACAGGCCGAGCGGGAGGGCCGGGGAGCTGTTTTTT. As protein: CASSHDRPSGRAGELFF.

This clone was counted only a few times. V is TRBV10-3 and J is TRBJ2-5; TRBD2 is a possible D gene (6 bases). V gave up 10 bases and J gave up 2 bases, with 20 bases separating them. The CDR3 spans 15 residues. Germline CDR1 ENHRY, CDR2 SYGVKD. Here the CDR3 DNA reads TGTGCCACCTTAGGGACTGCAAACGCTCAAGAGACCCAGTACTTC. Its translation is CATLGTANAQETQYF.

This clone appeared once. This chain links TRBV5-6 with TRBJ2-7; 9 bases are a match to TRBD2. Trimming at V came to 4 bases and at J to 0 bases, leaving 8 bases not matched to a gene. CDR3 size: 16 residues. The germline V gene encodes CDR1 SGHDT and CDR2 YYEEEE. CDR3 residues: CASSPRLAANSYEQYF. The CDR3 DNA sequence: TGTGCCAGCAGCCCGAGACTAGCGGCGAACTCCTACGAGCAGTACTTC. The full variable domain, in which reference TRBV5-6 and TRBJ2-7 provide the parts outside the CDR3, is DAGVTQSPTHLIKTRGQQVTLRCSPKSGHDTVSWYQQALGQGPQFIFQYYEEEERQRGNFPDRFSGHQFPNYSSELNVNALLLGDSALYLCASSPRLAANSYEQYFGPGTRLTVT.

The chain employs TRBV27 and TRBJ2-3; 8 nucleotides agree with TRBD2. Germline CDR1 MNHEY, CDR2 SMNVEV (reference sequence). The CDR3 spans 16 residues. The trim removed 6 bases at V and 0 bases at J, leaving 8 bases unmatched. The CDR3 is CASSLSSGVSTDTQYF. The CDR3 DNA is TGTGCCAGCAGCCTCAGTAGCGGGGTTAGCACAGATACGCAGTATTTT.

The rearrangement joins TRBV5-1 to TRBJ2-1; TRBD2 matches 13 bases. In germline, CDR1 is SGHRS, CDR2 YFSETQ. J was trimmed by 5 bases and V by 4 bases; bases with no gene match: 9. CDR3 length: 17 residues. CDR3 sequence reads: CASSPPGTSGTNNEQFF. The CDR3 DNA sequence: TGCGCCAGCAGCCCCCCCGGGACTAGCGGGACAAACAATGAGCAGTTCTTC. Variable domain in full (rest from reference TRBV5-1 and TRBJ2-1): KAGVTQTPRYLIKTRGQQVTLSCSPISGHRSVSWYQQTPGQGLQFLFEYFSETQRNKGNFPGRFSGRQFSNSRSEMNVSTLELGDSALYLCASSPPGTSGTNNEQFFGPGTRLTVL.

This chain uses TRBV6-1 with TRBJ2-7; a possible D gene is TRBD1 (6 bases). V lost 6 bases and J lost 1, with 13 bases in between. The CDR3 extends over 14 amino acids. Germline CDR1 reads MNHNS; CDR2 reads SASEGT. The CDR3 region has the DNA TGTGCCAGCAGGGCGACAGGCTCGTCCTACGAGCAGTACTTC. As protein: CASRATGSSYEQYF.

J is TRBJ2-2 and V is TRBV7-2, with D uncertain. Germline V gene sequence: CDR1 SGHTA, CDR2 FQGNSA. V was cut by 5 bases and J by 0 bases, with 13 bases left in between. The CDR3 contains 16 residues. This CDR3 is CASSPAGRSNTGELFF. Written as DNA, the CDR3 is TGTGCCAGCAGCCCCGCAGGACGGTCGAACACCGGGGAGCTGTTTTTT.

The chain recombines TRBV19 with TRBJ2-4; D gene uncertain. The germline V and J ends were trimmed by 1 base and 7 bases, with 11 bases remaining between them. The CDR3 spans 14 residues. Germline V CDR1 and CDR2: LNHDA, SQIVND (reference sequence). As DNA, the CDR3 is TGTGCCAGTAGTATAGTCGCGCCTTTGAACATTCAGTACTTC. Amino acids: CASSIVAPLNIQYF.

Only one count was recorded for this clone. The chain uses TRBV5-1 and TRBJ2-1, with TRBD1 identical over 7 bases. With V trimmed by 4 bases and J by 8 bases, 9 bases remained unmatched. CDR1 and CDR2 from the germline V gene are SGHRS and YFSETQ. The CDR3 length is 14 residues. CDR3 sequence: CASSPGQSGDEQFF. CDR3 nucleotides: TGCGCCAGCAGCCCGGGACAGTCCGGCGATGAGCAGTTCTTC.

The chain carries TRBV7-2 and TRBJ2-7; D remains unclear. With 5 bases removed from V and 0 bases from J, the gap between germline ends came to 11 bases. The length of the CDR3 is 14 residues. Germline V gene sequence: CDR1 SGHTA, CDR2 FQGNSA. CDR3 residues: CASSRALNSYEQYF. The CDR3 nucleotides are TGTGCCAGCAGCCGGGCTCTAAACTCCTACGAGCAGTACTTC.

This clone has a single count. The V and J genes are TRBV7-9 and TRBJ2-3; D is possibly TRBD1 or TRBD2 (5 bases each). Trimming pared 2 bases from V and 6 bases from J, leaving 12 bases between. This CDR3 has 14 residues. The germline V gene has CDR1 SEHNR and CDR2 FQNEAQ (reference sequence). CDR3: CASSLRDPRDTQYF. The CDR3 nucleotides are TGTGCCAGCAGCTTACGGGACCCACGGGATACGCAGTATTTT.

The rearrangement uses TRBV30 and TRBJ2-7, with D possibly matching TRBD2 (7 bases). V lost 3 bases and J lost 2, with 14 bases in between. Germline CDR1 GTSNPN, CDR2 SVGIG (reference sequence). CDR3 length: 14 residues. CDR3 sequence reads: CAWRWRGRAYEQYF. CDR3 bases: TGTGCCTGGAGGTGGCGGGGGCGGGCCTACGAGCAGTACTTC. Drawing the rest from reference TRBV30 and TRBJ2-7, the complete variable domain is SQTIHQWPATLVQPVGSPLSLECTVEGTSNPNLYWYRQAAGRGLQLLFYSVGIGQISSEVPQNLSASRPQDRQFILSSKKLLLSDSGFYLCAWRWRGRAYEQYFGPGTRLTVT.

For the CDR3, the DNA is TGTGCCAGCAGCCCTCCTGCAGGGTCCTACGAGCAGTACTTC. Translating it yields CASSPPAGSYEQYF. This chain connects TRBV7-9 to TRBJ2-7, with D perhaps matching TRBD1 (5 bases). The CDR3 runs to 14 residues. V was cut by 5 bases and J by 1 base, with 12 bases left in between. In germline, CDR1 is SEHNR, CDR2 FQNEAQ (reference sequence).

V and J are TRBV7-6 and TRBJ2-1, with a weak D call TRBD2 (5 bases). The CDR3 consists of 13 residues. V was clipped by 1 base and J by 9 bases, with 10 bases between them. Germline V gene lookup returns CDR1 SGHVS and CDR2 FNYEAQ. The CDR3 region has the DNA TGTGCCAGCAGCTTAGGGACTCTAGGTGAGCAGTTCTTC. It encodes CASSLGTLGEQFF.

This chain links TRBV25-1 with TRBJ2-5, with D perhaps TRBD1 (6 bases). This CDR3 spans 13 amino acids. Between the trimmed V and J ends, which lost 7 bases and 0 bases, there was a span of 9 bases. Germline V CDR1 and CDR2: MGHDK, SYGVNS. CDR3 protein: CASTGHNQETQYF. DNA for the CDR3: TGTGCCAGCACGGGACACAACCAAGAGACCCAGTACTTC.

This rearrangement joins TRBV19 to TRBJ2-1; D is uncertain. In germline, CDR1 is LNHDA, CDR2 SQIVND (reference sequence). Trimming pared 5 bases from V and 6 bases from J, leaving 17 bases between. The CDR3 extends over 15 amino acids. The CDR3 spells CASSPQHVARNEQFF. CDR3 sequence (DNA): TGTGCCAGTAGTCCCCAACATGTGGCTCGCAATGAGCAGTTCTTC.

CDR3 loop: CASSLGDRVQPQHF. Here the CDR3 DNA reads TGTGCCAGCAGCTTGGGGGACAGGGTGCAGCCCCAGCATTTT. The V and J genes are TRBV5-4 and TRBJ1-5, with 9 bases fitting TRBD1. Per germline, CDR1 SGHNT and CDR2 YYREEE (reference sequence). The J segment lost 7 bases and the V segment lost 0 bases, leaving 2 bases of the junction unmatched. The CDR3 extends over 14 amino acids.

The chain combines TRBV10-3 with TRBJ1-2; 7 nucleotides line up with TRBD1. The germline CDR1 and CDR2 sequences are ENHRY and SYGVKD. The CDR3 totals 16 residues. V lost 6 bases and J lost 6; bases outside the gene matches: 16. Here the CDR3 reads CAISAPRGGTVNGYTF. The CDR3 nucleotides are TGTGCCATCAGCGCACCACGTGGAGGGACAGTTAATGGCTACACCTTC.

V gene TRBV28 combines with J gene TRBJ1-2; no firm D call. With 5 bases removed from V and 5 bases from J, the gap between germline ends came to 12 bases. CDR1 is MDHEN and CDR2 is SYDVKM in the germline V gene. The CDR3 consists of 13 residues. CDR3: CASSAGDSYGYTF. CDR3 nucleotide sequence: TGTGCCAGCAGTGCAGGAGACTCATATGGCTACACCTTC.

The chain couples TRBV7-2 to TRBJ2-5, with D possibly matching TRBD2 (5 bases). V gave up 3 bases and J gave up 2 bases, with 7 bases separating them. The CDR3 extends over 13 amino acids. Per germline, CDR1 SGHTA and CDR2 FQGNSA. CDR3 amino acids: CASSFQRQETQYF. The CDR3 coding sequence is TGTGCCAGCAGCTTTCAGCGGCAAGAGACCCAGTACTTC.

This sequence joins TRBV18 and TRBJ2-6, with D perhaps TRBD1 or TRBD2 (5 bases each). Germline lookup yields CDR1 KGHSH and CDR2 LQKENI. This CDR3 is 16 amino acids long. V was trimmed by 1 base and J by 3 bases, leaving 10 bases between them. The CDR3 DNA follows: TGTGCCAGCTCACCACAGACGGGGCATGGGGCCAACGTCCTGACTTTC. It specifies CASSPQTGHGANVLTF.

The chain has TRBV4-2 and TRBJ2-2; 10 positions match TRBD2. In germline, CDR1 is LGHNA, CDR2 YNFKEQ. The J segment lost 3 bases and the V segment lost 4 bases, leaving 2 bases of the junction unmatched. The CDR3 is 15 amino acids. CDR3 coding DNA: TGTGCCAGCAGCCGGACTAGCGGTTACACCGGGGAGCTGTTTTTT. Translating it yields CASSRTSGYTGELFF.

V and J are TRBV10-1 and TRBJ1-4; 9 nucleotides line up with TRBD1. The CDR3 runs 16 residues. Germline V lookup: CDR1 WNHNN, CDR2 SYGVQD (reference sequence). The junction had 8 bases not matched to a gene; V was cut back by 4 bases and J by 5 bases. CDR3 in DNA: TGCGCCAGCAGTGGCTCGGACAGGGGATTAAATGAAAAACTGTTTTTT. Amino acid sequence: CASSGSDRGLNEKLFF.

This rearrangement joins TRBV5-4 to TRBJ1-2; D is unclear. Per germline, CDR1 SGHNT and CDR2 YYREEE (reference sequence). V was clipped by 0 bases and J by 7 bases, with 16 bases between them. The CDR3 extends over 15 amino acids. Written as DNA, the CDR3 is TGTGCCAGCAGCTTGGCCCTCTCTAACGCGGGTGGCTACACCTTC. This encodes CASSLALSNAGGYTF.

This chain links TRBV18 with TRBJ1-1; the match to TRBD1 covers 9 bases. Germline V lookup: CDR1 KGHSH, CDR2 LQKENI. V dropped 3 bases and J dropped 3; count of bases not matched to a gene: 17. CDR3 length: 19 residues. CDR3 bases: TGTGCCAGCTCACCTGGGCTCTCGACAGGGGGGAGAAAGGACACTGAAGCTTTCTTT. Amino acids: CASSPGLSTGGRKDTEAFF.

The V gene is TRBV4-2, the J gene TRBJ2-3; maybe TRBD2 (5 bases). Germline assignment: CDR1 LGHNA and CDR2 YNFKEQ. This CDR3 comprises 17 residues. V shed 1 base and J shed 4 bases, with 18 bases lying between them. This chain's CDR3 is CASSQVPLLDSPDTQYF. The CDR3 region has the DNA TGTGCCAGCAGCCAAGTCCCCCTACTAGATAGCCCAGATACGCAGTATTTT.

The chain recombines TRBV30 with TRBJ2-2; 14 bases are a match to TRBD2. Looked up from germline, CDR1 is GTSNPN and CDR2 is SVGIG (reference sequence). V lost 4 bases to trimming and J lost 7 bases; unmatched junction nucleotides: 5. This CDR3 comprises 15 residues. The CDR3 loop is CAWNRGLAGGGELFF. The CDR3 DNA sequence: TGTGCCTGGAATCGCGGACTAGCGGGAGGCGGGGAGCTGTTTTTT.

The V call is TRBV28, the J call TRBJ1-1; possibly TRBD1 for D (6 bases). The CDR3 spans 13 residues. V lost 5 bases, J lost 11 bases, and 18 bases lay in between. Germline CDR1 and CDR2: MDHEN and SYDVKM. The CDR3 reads CASSTGTATGAFF. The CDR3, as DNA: TGTGCCAGCAGTACAGGGACGGCAACGGGGGCTTTCTTT.